Listed below are T cell receptor beta chains from one sample, sequenced in a study of T cell changes during pregnancy in multiple sclerosis. The assay was immunoSEQ multiplex PCR, and TCRdb's table has in-frame clones only and misses some. The sample has some 38,000 clones; approximately 94% are singletons. The sequencing here drew on CD4+ T cells from peripheral blood mononuclear cells, taken in the second trimester of pregnancy. These receptors all stem from a female donor with multiple sclerosis, enrolled in a pregnancy study. Each CDR3 is given with its conserved first and last residue. D genes are given only for firm matches. The listing skips clone size in some rows; elsewhere it reads once, few, many or a size class.

TRBD1 | TRBJ1-3 | NA | TRBV9 | CASSTRTGRDTIYF | TGTGCCAGCAGCACCCGGACAGGTCGCGACACCATATATTTT
TRBD1 | TRBJ2-2 | NA | TRBV7-9 | CASSSGQGRYPGELFF | TGTGCCAGCAGCTCGGGACAGGGACGGTACCCCGGGGAGCTGTTTTTT
NA | TRBJ2-7 | NA | TRBV15 | CATSREGARREQYF | TGTGCCACCAGCAGAGAGGGGGCACGAAGGGAGCAGTACTTC
TRBD2 | TRBJ2-3 | NA | TRBV4-1 | CASSQGILAGGLTDTQYF | TGCGCCAGCAGCCAAGGGATCCTAGCGGGGGGGCTGACAGATACGCAGTATTTT
TRBD2 | TRBJ2-7 | NA | TRBV6-6 | CASSYSTSGSSYEQYF | TGTGCCAGCAGTTACTCGACTAGCGGTAGCTCCTACGAGCAGTACTTC
NA | TRBJ2-7 | NA | TRBV28 | CASSINYEQYF | TGTGCCAGCAGTATTAATTACGAGCAGTACTTC
TRBD2 | TRBJ2-3 | few | TRBV10-3 | CAISDGTSGGVTDTQYF | TGTGCCATCAGTGATGGGACTAGCGGGGGGGTCACAGATACGCAGTATTTT
NA | TRBJ2-1 | NA | TRBV9 | CASSTQVSGHNEQFF | TGTGCCAGCAGCACCCAGGTCAGTGGTCACAATGAGCAGTTCTTC
TRBD1 | TRBJ2-5 | NA | TRBV19 | CASSARQGAMETQYF | TGTGCCAGTAGTGCCCGACAGGGGGCGATGGAGACCCAGTACTTC
NA | TRBJ1-4 | NA | TRBV7-6 | CASSLGRNEKLFF | TGTGCCAGCAGCTTAGGCCGGAATGAAAAACTGTTTTTT
NA | TRBJ2-7 | once | TRBV27 | CASRLVRAAYEQYF | TGTGCCAGCCGTTTAGTGCGGGCAGCCTACGAGCAGTACTTC
TRBD1 | TRBJ2-4 | NA | TRBV11-2 | CASSSSLAAGGGKNIQYF | TGTGCCAGCAGCTCCTCCCTGGCGGCAGGGGGCGGCAAAAACATTCAGTACTTC
TRBD2 | TRBJ2-3 | NA | TRBV19 | CASTPAGISTDTQYF | TGTGCCAGTACCCCAGCGGGGATTAGCACAGATACGCAGTATTTT
TRBD2 | TRBJ2-5 | NA | TRBV5-1 | CASSFGTSGGAETQYF | TGCGCCAGCAGCTTCGGGACTAGCGGGGGGGCCGAGACCCAGTACTTC
TRBD2 | TRBJ2-3 | NA | TRBV4-1 | CASSQEWPRGGTTDTQYF | TGCGCCAGCAGCCAAGAGTGGCCGCGGGGGGGCACCACAGATACGCAGTATTTT
NA | TRBJ1-1 | NA | TRBV6-6 | CASHRERSSLNTEAFF | TGTGCCAGCCATCGGGAGCGATCGTCTCTGAACACTGAAGCTTTCTTT
NA | TRBJ2-7 | NA | TRBV10-1 | CASHREYEQYF | TGCGCCAGCCACAGGGAATACGAGCAGTACTTC
NA | TRBJ1-2 | NA | TRBV11-2 | CASSLVLGGPGYTF | TGTGCCAGCAGCTTAGTGCTCGGGGGGCCGGGCTACACCTTC
TRBD1 | TRBJ1-4 | NA | TRBV18 | CASSRGQGEKLFF | TGTGCCAGCTCACGGGGACAGGGCGAAAAACTGTTTTTT
NA | TRBJ1-1 | NA | TRBV14 | CASSQDMDNSEAFF | TGTGCCAGCAGCCAAGACATGGACAACTCTGAAGCTTTCTTT
NA | TRBJ1-1 | NA | TRBV2 | CASSVQQLNTEAFF | TGTGCCAGCAGTGTTCAACAACTGAACACTGAAGCTTTCTTT
TRBD1 | TRBJ1-2 | NA | TRBV28 | CASSWGQGYGYTF | TGTGCCAGCAGTTGGGGACAGGGATATGGCTACACCTTC
NA | TRBJ1-2 | NA | TRBV6-1 | CASSEEDFYGYTF | TGTGCCAGCAGTGAGGAGGATTTCTATGGCTACACCTTC
TRBD2 | TRBJ2-1 | NA | TRBV9 | CASSVRLAGGHNEQFF | TGTGCCAGCAGCGTTCGACTAGCGGGAGGACACAATGAGCAGTTCTTC
NA | TRBJ2-5 | NA | TRBV5-1 | CASSLGQTQETQYF | TGCGCCAGCAGCTTGGGACAGACTCAAGAGACCCAGTACTTC
TRBD1 | TRBJ1-2 | once | TRBV5-6 | CASSIWEGGNYGYTF | TGTGCCAGCAGCATATGGGAAGGGGGCAACTATGGCTACACCTTC
TRBD1 | TRBJ1-1 | few | TRBV9 | CASSLRTGRNTEAFF | TGTGCCAGCAGCCTCAGGACAGGGCGGAACACTGAAGCTTTCTTT
TRBD2 | TRBJ2-3 | NA | TRBV27 | CASSLTPPGRGTDTQYF | TGTGCCAGCAGTTTAACCCCCCCCGGGAGGGGGACAGATACGCAGTATTTT
NA | TRBJ2-1 | NA | TRBV29-1 | CSVGRLGYNEQFF | TGCAGCGTTGGGCGGTTGGGTTATAATGAGCAGTTCTTC
NA | TRBJ1-5 | NA | TRBV7-8 | CASSLDLGAQHF | TGTGCCAGCAGCTTAGACTTAGGGGCCCAGCATTTT
NA | TRBJ1-1 | once | TRBV28 | CASSSPGRGWTEAFF | TGTGCCAGCAGCTCCCCTGGCAGGGGTTGGACTGAAGCTTTCTTT
NA | TRBJ1-5 | NA | TRBV19 | CASTAGMRNQPQHF | TGTGCCAGTACCGCAGGGATGCGCAATCAGCCCCAGCATTTT
TRBD1 | TRBJ1-2 | NA | TRBV6-1 | CASTAGTANYYGYTF | TGTGCCAGCACCGCCGGGACAGCAAATTACTATGGCTACACCTTC
NA | TRBJ2-6 | NA | TRBV2 | CASSYLGVGSGANVLTF | TGTGCCAGCAGTTACCTGGGAGTGGGCTCTGGGGCCAACGTCCTGACTTTC
NA | TRBJ1-5 | NA | TRBV11-2 | CASSLAPRQGYVQPQHF | TGTGCCAGCAGCTTAGCCCCCCGCCAGGGGTATGTTCAGCCCCAGCATTTT
NA | TRBJ2-2 | NA | TRBV19 | CASSWPSRELFF | TGTGCCAGTAGCTGGCCCTCCAGGGAGCTGTTTTTT
NA | TRBJ2-5 | NA | TRBV10-3 | CAISVGGSQETQYF | TGTGCCATCAGTGTGGGGGGATCACAAGAGACCCAGTACTTC
NA | TRBJ2-2 | NA | TRBV11-2 | CASSSRVSEQTGELFF | TGTGCCAGCAGCTCACGCGTTAGTGAACAGACCGGGGAGCTGTTTTTT
NA | TRBJ2-7 | NA | TRBV2 | CASSPRDYEQYF | TGTGCCAGCAGTCCCCGGGACTACGAGCAGTACTTC
NA | TRBJ1-2 | NA | TRBV7-2 | CASSLGTVPNYGYTF | TGTGCCAGCAGCTTAGGTACAGTTCCTAACTATGGCTACACCTTC